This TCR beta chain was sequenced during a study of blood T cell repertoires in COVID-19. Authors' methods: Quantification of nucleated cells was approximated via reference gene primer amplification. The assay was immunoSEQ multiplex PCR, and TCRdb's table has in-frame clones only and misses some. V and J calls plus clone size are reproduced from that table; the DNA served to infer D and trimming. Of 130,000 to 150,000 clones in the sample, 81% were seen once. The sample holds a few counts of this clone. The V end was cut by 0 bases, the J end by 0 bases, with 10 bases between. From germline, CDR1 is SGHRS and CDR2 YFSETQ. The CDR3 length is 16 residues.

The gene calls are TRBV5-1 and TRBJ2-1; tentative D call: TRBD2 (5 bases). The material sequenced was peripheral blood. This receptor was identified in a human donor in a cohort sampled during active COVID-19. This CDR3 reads CASSLGPGSSYNEQFF. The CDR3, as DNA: TGCGCCAGCAGCTTGGGCCCGGGAAGCTCCTACAATGAGCAGTTCTTC.